The next 18 T cell receptor beta chains were all read from a single sample in a study of blood T cell repertoires in COVID-19. Sequenced by immunoSEQ multiplex PCR; TCRdb stores in-frame clones only, minus some. The profile shows 200,000 to 250,000 clones, about 83% of them singletons. The sample consisted of peripheral blood. Every receptor here comes from a woman aged 25 to 39 with COVID-19, enrolled during active disease.

This clone was counted a few times. This sequence joins TRBV27 and TRBJ1-2; D not certain. Germline lookup yields CDR1 MNHEY and CDR2 SMNVEV (reference sequence). The CDR3 runs 13 residues. V dropped 5 bases and J dropped 4 bases, with 11 bases sitting between them. The DNA of the CDR3 is TGTGCCAGCAGTATGACACCCCGCTATGGCTACACCTTC. This gives the protein CASSMTPRYGYTF.

The chain employs TRBV9 and TRBJ2-1; TRBD1 might be the D (7 bases). Germline assignment: CDR1 SGDLS and CDR2 YYNGEE. V was pared by 4 bases and J by 4 bases, with 18 bases between. This CDR3 is 16 amino acids long. The CDR3 region is CASSPFRRGAYNEQFF. CDR3 DNA: TGTGCCAGCAGCCCCTTCCGCAGGGGGGCGTACAATGAGCAGTTCTTC.

This chain links TRBV2 with TRBJ2-1; perhaps TRBD2 as D (5 bases). V gave up 5 bases and J gave up 10 bases, with 15 bases separating them. The length of the CDR3 is 13 residues. CDR1 is SNHLY, CDR2 FYNNEI, per germline. CDR3 in DNA: TGTGCCAGCAGTATCGGCGGCCGCGGGGAGCAGTTCTTC. Translating it yields CASSIGGRGEQFF.

The chain uses TRBV25-1 and TRBJ2-1; 9 bases match TRBD2. Germline loops: CDR1 MGHDK, CDR2 SYGVNS. This CDR3 contains 17 residues. V shed 4 bases and J 0 bases; nucleotides not matched to a gene: 7. The CDR3: CASSVRLAAFSYNEQFF. As DNA, the CDR3 is TGTGCCAGCAGTGTCCGACTAGCGGCATTCTCCTACAATGAGCAGTTCTTC.

This clone was seen once. The V call is TRBV6-2 or TRBV6-3, the J call TRBJ1-2, with no clear D. The CDR3 consists of 13 residues. Deletions cut 0 bases from V and 8 bases from J, with 10 bases between. CDR1 and CDR2 (germline): MNHEY, SVGEGT. The CDR3 spells CASSYSAAAGYTF. In nucleotides, the CDR3 is TGTGCCAGCAGTTACTCTGCGGCAGCGGGCTACACCTTC.

The rearrangement links TRBV7-9 to TRBJ1-2, with 7 bases that match TRBD1. This CDR3 comprises 12 residues. V shed 11 bases and J 0 bases; nucleotides not matched to a gene: 3. In germline, CDR1 is SEHNR, CDR2 FQNEAQ (reference sequence). The CDR3 DNA reads TGTGCCGGCGGGACAGCTAACTATGGCTACACCTTC. Residues: CAGGTANYGYTF.

The chain recombines TRBV18 with TRBJ2-2, with 8 bases matching TRBD1. The germline V gene has CDR1 KGHSH and CDR2 LQKENI. V lost 4 bases to trimming and J lost 3 bases; unmatched junction nucleotides: 7. The CDR3 spans 16 residues. CDR3 nucleotide sequence: TGTGCCAGCTCACTGGTGGGACAGGCGTACACCGGGGAGCTGTTTTTT. Protein: CASSLVGQAYTGELFF.

The chain recombines TRBV15 with TRBJ2-1; 11 positions match TRBD2. CDR1 and CDR2 (germline): LNHNV, YYDKDF (reference sequence). CDR3 length: 17 residues. With V trimmed by 5 bases and J by 5 bases, 11 bases remained unmatched. This CDR3 is CATSGLFSGRANNEQFF. The DNA of the CDR3 is TGTGCCACCAGCGGATTGTTTAGCGGGAGGGCCAACAATGAGCAGTTCTTC.

This clone was detected only a few times. V is TRBV19 and J is TRBJ1-2; D gene uncertain. The V and J ends lost 6 bases and 6 bases respectively, with 11 bases between them. The germline V gene has CDR1 LNHDA and CDR2 SQIVND (reference sequence). The CDR3 runs to 12 residues. The DNA for the CDR3 is TGTGCCAGTAGCCTTTTCCGCGATGGCTACACCTTC. This translates into CASSLFRDGYTF.

CDR3 DNA sequence: TGTGCCAGCAGTTTAGCCGGGAGTTCACCCCTCCACTTT. The encoded protein is CASSLAGSSPLHF. The chain joins TRBV12-3 or TRBV12-4 to TRBJ1-6; D gene ambiguous. This CDR3 has 13 amino acids. V lost 0 bases and J 9 bases, leaving 6 bases between the germline ends.

This clone was found once. The J gene is TRBJ2-7, the V gene TRBV9; D may be TRBD1 (6 bases). Germline lookup yields CDR1 SGDLS and CDR2 YYNGEE. The CDR3 loop spans 14 amino acids. V was shortened by 4 bases and J by 1 base, with 12 bases between the two germline ends. The CDR3 loop is CASSTTGSSYEQYF. The CDR3 coding sequence is TGTGCCAGCAGCACCACAGGGAGTTCCTACGAGCAGTACTTC. The full variable domain, rest sourced from reference TRBV9 and TRBJ2-7, is DSGVTQTPKHLITATGQRVTLRCSPRSGDLSVYWYQQSLDQGLQFLIQYYNGEERAKGNILERFSAQQFPDLHSELNLSSLELGDSALYFCASSTTGSSYEQYFGPGTRLTVT.

This chain links TRBV5-1 with TRBJ2-3; 9 bases agree with TRBD2. V was clipped by 2 bases and J by 5 bases; unmatched bases: 12. Germline V lookup: CDR1 SGHRS, CDR2 YFSETQ. This CDR3 region has 17 residues. CDR3 loop: CASSFIGAGGPGDTQYF. CDR3 coding DNA: TGCGCCAGCAGCTTTATCGGCGCGGGAGGGCCGGGAGATACGCAGTATTTT.

The gene calls are TRBV12-5 and TRBJ2-5; 7 nucleotides agree with TRBD2. Germline-derived CDR1 and CDR2 are LGHNT and FRNRAP. After removal of 3 bases from V and 2 bases from J, the junction contained 9 bases not matched to a gene. This CDR3 region has 16 residues. The chain's CDR3 is CASGFGASGGQETQYF. The CDR3 nucleotides are TGTGCTAGTGGTTTTGGGGCTAGCGGCGGACAAGAGACCCAGTACTTC.

V and J are TRBV7-2 and TRBJ2-7, with 9 bases fitting TRBD1. Germline values: CDR1 SGHTA, CDR2 FQGNSA. The V segment lost 3 bases and the J segment 6 bases; nucleotides outside the gene matches: 15. CDR3 length: 17 residues. CDR3 sequence reads: CASSFWGPGTGRPEQYF. CDR3 in DNA: TGTGCCAGCAGCTTTTGGGGTCCCGGGACAGGGCGTCCCGAGCAGTACTTC.

The V call is TRBV5-1, the J call TRBJ2-1; 7 bases are a match to TRBD2. The CDR3 runs 17 residues. V dropped 2 bases and J dropped 9; count of bases not matched to a gene: 17. Germline loops: CDR1 SGHRS, CDR2 YFSETQ. CDR3 sequence: CASSLAPAGVYGGEQFF. The CDR3 DNA reads TGCGCCAGCAGCTTAGCCCCGGCGGGAGTGTATGGAGGTGAGCAGTTCTTC.

The chain couples TRBV28 to TRBJ2-5; 8 bases are shared with TRBD2. The CDR3 has 14 amino acids. V lost 4 bases to trimming and J lost 7 bases; unmatched junction nucleotides: 8. Germline V gives CDR1 MDHEN, CDR2 SYDVKM. CDR3 loop: CASSWRGAAGTQYF. The DNA of the CDR3 is TGTGCCAGCAGTTGGCGGGGGGCAGCAGGGACCCAGTACTTC.

This clone is a singleton in its sample. The chain has TRBV3-1 (or the pseudogene TRBV3-2) and TRBJ1-4; no clear D gene. The V end was cut by 4 bases, the J end by 4 bases, with 10 bases between. The CDR3 extends over 14 amino acids. In germline, CDR1 is LGHDT, CDR2 YNNKEL (reference sequence). CDR3 bases: TGTGCCAGCAGCCCGCGTAGTAATAATGAAAAACTGTTTTTT. Protein sequence: CASSPRSNNEKLFF.

This clone was recorded a few times. The genes are TRBV6-5 and TRBJ1-1, with 10 bases matching TRBD1. CDR3 size: 15 residues. V lost 7 bases to trimming and J lost 3 bases; unmatched junction nucleotides: 8. Looked up from germline, CDR1 is MNHEY and CDR2 is SVGAGI. CDR3 DNA sequence: TGTGCCAGCACCGCCGGGACAGGGGTTTACACTGAAGCTTTCTTT. This translates into CASTAGTGVYTEAFF.